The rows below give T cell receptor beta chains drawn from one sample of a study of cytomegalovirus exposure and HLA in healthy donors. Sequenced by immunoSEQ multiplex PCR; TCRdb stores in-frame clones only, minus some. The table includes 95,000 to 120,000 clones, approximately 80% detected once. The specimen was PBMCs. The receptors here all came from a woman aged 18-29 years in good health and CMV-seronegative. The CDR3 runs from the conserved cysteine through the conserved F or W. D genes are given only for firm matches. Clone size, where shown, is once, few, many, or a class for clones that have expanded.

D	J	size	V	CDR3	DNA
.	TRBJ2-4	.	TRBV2	CASRFETGAKNIQYF	TGTGCCAGCCGATTCGAGACAGGCGCCAAAAACATTCAGTACTTC
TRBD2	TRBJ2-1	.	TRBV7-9	CASSPPIAGGGGEQFF	TGTGCCAGCAGCCCCCCAATAGCGGGGGGGGGAGGTGAGCAGTTCTTC
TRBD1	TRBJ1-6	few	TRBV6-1	CASSEAGQSSYNSPLHF	TGTGCCAGCAGTGAGGCGGGACAGAGCTCCTATAATTCACCCCTCCACTTT
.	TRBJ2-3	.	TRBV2	CASSTRPEDTQYF	TGTGCCAGCAGTACGCGCCCCGAGGATACGCAGTATTTT
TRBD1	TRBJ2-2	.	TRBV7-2	CASSPWTGERELFF	TGTGCCAGCAGCCCATGGACAGGGGAAAGGGAGCTGTTTTTT
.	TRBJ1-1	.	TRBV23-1	CASSQWGGSVVNTEAFF	TGCGCCAGCAGTCAATGGGGGGGTTCGGTAGTGAACACTGAAGCTTTCTTT
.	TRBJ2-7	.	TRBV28	CASSTPYEQYF	TGTGCCAGCAGTACTCCCTACGAGCAGTACTTC
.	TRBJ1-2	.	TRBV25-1	CASSDYGQNSNYGYTF	TGTGCCAGCAGTGACTACGGACAGAATTCTAACTATGGCTACACCTTC
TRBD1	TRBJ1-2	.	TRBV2	CASPPGTVTYGYTF	TGTGCCAGCCCCCCCGGGACAGTGACCTATGGCTACACCTTC
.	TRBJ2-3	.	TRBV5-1	CASSLAGVGTDTQYF	TGCGCCAGCAGCTTGGCAGGGGTCGGGACAGATACGCAGTATTTT
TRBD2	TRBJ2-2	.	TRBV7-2	CASSLTPSGSTGELFF	TGTGCCAGCAGCTTAACCCCTAGCGGGTCCACCGGGGAGCTGTTTTTT
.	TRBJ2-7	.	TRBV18	CASKNREKDYEQYF	TGTGCCAGTAAAAACAGGGAAAAAGACTACGAGCAGTACTTC
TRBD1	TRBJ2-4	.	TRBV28	CASSLSQGDHIQYF	TGTGCCAGCAGTTTGAGTCAGGGGGACCACATTCAGTACTTC
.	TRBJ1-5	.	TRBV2	CASSEESTSNQPQHF	TGTGCCAGCAGCGAAGAGAGTACCAGCAATCAGCCCCAGCATTTT
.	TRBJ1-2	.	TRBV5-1	CASSLDGAVPTNGYTF	TGCGCCAGCAGCTTGGATGGGGCGGTACCTACCAATGGCTACACCTTC
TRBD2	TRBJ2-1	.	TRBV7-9	CASSLRGTSGRGYNEQFF	TGTGCCAGCAGCTTACGTGGCACTAGCGGGAGAGGGTACAATGAGCAGTTCTTC
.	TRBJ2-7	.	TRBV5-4	CASSFSRDYEQYF	TGTGCCAGCAGCTTCTCCAGGGACTACGAGCAGTACTTC
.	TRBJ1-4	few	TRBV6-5	CASSYEGVTNEKLFF	TGTGCCAGCAGTTACGAGGGGGTGACTAATGAAAAACTGTTTTTT
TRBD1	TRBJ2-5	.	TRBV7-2	CASSGRTGRETQYF	TGTGCCAGCAGCGGAAGGACAGGGCGGGAGACCCAGTACTTC
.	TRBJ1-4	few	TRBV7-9	CASSSMQGKEKLFF	TGTGCCAGCAGCTCGATGCAGGGGAAGGAAAAACTGTTTTTT
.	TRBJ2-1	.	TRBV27	CASSLQGEDNEQFF	TGTGCCAGCAGTTTACAAGGGGAGGACAATGAGCAGTTCTTC
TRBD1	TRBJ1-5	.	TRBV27	CASRGTGTGELAQHF	TGTGCCAGCAGGGGAACCGGGACAGGGGAATTGGCCCAGCATTTT
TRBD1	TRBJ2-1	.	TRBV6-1	CASSVRDGTGSNEQFF	TGTGCCAGCAGTGTACGAGATGGGACAGGTAGCAATGAGCAGTTCTTC
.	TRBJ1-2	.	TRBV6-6	CASSSDRNYGYTF	TGTGCCAGCAGCTCCGACAGAAACTATGGCTACACCTTC
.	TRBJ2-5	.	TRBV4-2	CASSHKAGFKETQYF	TGTGCCAGCAGCCATAAAGCGGGCTTCAAAGAGACCCAGTACTTC
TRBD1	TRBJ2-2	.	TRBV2	CASSEETGGQTGELFF	TGTGCCAGCAGTGAAGAGACAGGGGGCCAGACCGGGGAGCTGTTTTTT
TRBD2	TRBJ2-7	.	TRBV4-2	CASSQELAGVEQYF	TGTGCCAGCAGCCAAGAGCTAGCGGGAGTCGAGCAGTACTTC
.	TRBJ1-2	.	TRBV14	CASSQGFLAGFNYGYTF	TGTGCCAGCAGCCAAGGGTTCTTGGCAGGATTTAACTATGGCTACACCTTC
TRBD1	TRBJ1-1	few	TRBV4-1	CASSHDRGVTEAFF	TGCGCCAGCAGCCACGACAGGGGAGTCACTGAAGCTTTCTTT
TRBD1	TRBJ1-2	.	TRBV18	CASSAQGGDGYTF	TGTGCCAGCTCCGCGCAGGGGGGAGATGGCTACACCTTC
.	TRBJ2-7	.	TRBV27	CASSGLDPYEQYF	TGTGCCAGCAGCGGTCTAGACCCCTACGAGCAGTACTTC
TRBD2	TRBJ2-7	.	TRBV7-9	CASSLKREFNEQYF	TGTGCCAGCAGCTTAAAGCGGGAGTTCAACGAGCAGTACTTC
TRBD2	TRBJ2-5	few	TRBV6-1	CASSEARSGGAKTQYF	TGTGCCAGCAGTGAAGCCCGTAGCGGGGGGGCGAAGACCCAGTACTTC
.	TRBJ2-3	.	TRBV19	CASTKRGNTDTQYF	TGTGCCAGTACTAAGAGAGGGAACACAGATACGCAGTATTTT
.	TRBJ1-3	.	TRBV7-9	CASSLAIVDTRVNTIYF	TGTGCCAGCAGCTTAGCCATAGTGGACACCCGGGTGAACACCATATATTTT
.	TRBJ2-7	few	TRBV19	CASTPGASYEQYF	TGTGCCAGTACCCCCGGAGCCTCCTACGAGCAGTACTTC
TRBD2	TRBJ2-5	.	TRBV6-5	CASSTRGGEETQYF	TGTGCCAGCAGTACACGGGGGGGAGAAGAGACCCAGTACTTC
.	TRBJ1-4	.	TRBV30	CACGRANEKLFF	TGTGCCTGTGGGAGGGCTAATGAAAAACTGTTTTTT
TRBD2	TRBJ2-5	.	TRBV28	CASSSPGLAGGETQYF	TGTGCCAGCAGTTCCCCCGGACTAGCGGGAGGGGAGACCCAGTACTTC
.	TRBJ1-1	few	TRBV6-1	CARRRNRYTEAFF	TGTGCCAGGAGGAGGAACAGATACACTGAAGCTTTCTTT
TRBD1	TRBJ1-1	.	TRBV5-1	CASGTGTVTEAFF	TGCGCCAGCGGAACCGGGACAGTCACTGAAGCTTTCTTT
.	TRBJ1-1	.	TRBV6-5	CASIKLPGGTEAFF	TGTGCCAGCATCAAGTTACCGGGGGGCACTGAAGCTTTCTTT
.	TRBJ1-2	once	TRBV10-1	CASSPSPDRSLYGYTF	TGCGCCAGCAGCCCGAGTCCGGACAGATCCCTCTATGGCTACACCTTC
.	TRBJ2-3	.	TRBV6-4	CASRAIGGSSTDTQYF	TGTGCCAGCAGGGCTATTGGGGGGTCTAGCACAGATACGCAGTATTTT
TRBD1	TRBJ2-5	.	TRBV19	CASSPGQGEVETQYF	TGTGCCAGTAGTCCCGGACAGGGAGAGGTAGAGACCCAGTACTTC
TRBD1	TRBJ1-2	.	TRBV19	CASSIGWTGVFVNYGYTF	TGTGCCAGTAGTATAGGCTGGACAGGGGTCTTCGTTAACTATGGCTACACCTTC
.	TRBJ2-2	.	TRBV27	CASRIRGGELFF	TGTGCCAGCAGGATCCGGGGCGGGGAGCTGTTTTTT
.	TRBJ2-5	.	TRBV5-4	CASSLGAGKTQYF	TGTGCCAGCAGCTTGGGGGCAGGGAAGACCCAGTACTTC
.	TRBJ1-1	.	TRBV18	CASSPSTGSTEAFF	TGTGCCAGCTCACCATCAACAGGGAGCACTGAAGCTTTCTTT
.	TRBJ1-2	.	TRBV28	CASRAGGDGYTF	TGTGCCAGCAGGGCGGGGGGCGATGGCTACACCTTC
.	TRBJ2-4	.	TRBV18	CASSPRWELTKNIQYF	TGTGCCAGCTCACCACGATGGGAGTTGACCAAAAACATTCAGTACTTC
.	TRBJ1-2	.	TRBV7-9	CASSTQGSGYTF	TGTGCCAGCAGTACCCAGGGAAGCGGCTACACCTTC
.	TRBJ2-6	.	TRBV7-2	CASSQVGSGANVLTF	TGTGCCAGCAGCCAGGTGGGCTCTGGGGCCAACGTCCTGACTTTC